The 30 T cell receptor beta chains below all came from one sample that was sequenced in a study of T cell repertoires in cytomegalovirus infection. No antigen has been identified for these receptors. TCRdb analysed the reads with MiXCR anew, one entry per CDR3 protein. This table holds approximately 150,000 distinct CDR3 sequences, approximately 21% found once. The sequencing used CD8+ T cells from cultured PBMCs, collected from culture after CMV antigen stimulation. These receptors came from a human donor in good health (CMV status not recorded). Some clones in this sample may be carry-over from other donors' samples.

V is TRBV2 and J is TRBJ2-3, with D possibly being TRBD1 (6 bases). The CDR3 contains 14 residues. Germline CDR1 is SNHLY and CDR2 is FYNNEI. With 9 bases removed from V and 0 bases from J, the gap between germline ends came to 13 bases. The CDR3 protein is CARGGTASTDTQYF. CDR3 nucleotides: TGTGCCAGAGGGGGAACAGCTAGCACAGATACGCAGTATTTT.

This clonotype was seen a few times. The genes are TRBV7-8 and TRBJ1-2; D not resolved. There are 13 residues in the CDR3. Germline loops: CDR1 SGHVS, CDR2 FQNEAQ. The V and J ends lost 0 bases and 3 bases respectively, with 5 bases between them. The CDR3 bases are TGTGCCAGCAGCTTAGCGTCGGACTATGGCTACACCTTC. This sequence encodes CASSLASDYGYTF.

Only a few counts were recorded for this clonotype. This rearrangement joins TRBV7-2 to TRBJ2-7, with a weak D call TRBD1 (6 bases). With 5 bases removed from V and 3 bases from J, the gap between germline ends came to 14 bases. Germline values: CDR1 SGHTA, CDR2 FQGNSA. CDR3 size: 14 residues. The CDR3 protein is CASSGGQDFYEQYF. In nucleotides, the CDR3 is TGTGCCAGCAGCGGGGGCCAGGACTTCTACGAGCAGTACTTC.

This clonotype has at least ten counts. CDR3 in amino acids: CASSLEVIANSPLHF. The DNA for the CDR3 is TGTGCCAGCAGCTTAGAGGTCATAGCTAATTCACCCCTCCACTTT. This rearrangement joins TRBV7-2 to TRBJ1-6, with D hard to call. Germline CDR1 is SGHTA and CDR2 is FQGNSA. CDR3 length: 15 amino acids. Trimming stripped 1 base from V and 6 bases from J, with 10 bases between. Using reference TRBV7-2 and TRBJ1-6 for the parts outside the CDR3, the full variable domain is GAGVSQSPSNKVTEKGKDVELRCDPISGHTALYWYRQSLGQGLEFLIYFQGNSAPDKSGLPSDRFSAERTGGSVSTLTIQRTQQEDSAVYLCASSLEVIANSPLHFGNGTRLTVT.

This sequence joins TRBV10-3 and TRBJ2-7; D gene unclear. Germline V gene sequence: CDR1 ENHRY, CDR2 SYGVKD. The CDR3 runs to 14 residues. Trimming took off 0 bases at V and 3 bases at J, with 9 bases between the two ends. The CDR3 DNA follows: TGTGCCATCAGTGAGTCGAATCGGATCTACGAGCAGTACTTC. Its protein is CAISESNRIYEQYF.

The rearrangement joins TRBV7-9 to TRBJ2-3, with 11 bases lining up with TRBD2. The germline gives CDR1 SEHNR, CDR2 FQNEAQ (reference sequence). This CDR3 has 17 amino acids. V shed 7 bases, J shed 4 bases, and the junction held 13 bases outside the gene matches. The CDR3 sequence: CASTLPLAGGSADTQYF. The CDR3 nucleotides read TGTGCCAGCACCCTCCCCCTAGCGGGGGGAAGCGCAGATACGCAGTATTTT.

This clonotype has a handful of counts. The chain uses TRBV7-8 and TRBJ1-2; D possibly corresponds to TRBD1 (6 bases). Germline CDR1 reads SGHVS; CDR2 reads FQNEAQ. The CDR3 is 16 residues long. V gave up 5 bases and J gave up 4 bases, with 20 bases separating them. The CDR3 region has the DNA TGTGCCAGCAGCCCTTCCCCGGGACACTCTCTCTATGGCTACACCTTC. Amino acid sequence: CASSPSPGHSLYGYTF.

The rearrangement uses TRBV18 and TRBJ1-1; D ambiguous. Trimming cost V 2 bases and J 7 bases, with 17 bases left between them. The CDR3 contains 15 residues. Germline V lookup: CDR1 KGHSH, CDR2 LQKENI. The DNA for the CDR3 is TGTGCCAGCTCACCATTCGACGGGAGGAGTAATGAAGCTTTCTTT. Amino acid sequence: CASSPFDGRSNEAFF.

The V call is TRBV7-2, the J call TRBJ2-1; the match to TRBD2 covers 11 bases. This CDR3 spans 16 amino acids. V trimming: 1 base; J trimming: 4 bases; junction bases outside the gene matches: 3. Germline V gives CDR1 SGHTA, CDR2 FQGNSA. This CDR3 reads CASSLDSGGAYNEQFF. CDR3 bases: TGTGCCAGCAGCTTAGATAGCGGGGGGGCTTACAATGAGCAGTTCTTC.

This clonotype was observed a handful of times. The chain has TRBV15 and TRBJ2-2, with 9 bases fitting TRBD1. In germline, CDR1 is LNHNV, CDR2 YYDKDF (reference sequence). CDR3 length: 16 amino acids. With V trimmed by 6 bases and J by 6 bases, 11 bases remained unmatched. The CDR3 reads CATSPGTGLVAGELFF. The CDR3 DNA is TGTGCCACCAGTCCCGGGACAGGGTTGGTTGCCGGGGAGCTGTTTTTT.

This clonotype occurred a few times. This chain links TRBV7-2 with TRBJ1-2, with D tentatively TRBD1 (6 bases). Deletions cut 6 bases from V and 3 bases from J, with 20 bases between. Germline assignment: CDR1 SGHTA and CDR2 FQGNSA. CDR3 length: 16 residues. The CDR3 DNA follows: TGTGCCAGCAGTTTCTCACCGGGACACCGAGACTATGGCTACACCTTC. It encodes CASSFSPGHRDYGYTF.

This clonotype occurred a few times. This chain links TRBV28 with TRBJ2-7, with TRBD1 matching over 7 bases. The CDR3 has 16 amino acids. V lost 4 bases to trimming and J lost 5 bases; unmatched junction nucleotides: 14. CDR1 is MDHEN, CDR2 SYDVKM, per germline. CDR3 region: CASSSGTELEWDEQYF. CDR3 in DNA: TGTGCCAGCAGTTCGGGGACAGAGCTCGAGTGGGACGAGCAGTACTTC.

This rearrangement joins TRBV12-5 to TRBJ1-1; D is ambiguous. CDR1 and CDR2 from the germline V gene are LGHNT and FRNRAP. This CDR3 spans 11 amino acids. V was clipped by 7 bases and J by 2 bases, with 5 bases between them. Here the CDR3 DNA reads TGTGCTAGTGATTTTAACACTGAAGCTTTCTTT. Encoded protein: CASDFNTEAFF.

The CDR3 region has the DNA TGTGCCAGCAGACCGAAGACAGGGAGTTACCAAGAGACCCAGTACTTC. Its translation is CASRPKTGSYQETQYF. This chain links TRBV6-8 with TRBJ2-5; 7 positions match TRBD1. CDR3 size: 16 residues. J lost 0 bases, V lost 6 bases, and 10 bases had no gene match. CDR1 is MNHGY, CDR2 SAAAGT, per germline.

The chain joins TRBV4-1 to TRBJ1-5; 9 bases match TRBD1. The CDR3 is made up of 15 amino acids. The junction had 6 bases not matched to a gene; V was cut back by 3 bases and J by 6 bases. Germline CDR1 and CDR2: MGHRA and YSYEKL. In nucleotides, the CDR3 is TGCGCCAGCAGCCAGTCACAGGGGGCAATTCAGCCCCAGCATTTT. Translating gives CASSQSQGAIQPQHF.

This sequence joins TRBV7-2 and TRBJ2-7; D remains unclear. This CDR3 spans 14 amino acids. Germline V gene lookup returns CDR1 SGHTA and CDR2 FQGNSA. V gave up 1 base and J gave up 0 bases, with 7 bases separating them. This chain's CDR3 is CASSLVGFSYEQYF. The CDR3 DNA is TGTGCCAGCAGCTTAGTCGGGTTCTCCTACGAGCAGTACTTC.

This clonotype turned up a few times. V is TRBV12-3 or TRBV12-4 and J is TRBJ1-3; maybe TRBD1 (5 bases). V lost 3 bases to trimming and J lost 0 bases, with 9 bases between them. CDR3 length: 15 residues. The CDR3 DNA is TGTGCCAGCAGTTTGGGGGGATACTCTGGAAACACCATATATTTT. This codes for CASSLGGYSGNTIYF.

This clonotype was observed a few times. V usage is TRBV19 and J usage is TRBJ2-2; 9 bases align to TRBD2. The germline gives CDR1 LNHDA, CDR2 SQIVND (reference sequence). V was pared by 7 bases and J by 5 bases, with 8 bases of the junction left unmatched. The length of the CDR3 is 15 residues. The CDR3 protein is CASIGLAGSTGELFF. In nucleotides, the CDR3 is TGTGCCAGTATTGGGCTAGCGGGGAGTACCGGGGAGCTGTTTTTT.

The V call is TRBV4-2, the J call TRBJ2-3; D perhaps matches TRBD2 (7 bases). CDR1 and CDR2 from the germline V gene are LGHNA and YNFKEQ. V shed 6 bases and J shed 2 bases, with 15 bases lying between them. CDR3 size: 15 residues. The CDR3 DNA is TGTGCCAGCAGGGGGGGGCTAGCGTTCACAGATACGCAGTATTTT. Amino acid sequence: CASRGGLAFTDTQYF.

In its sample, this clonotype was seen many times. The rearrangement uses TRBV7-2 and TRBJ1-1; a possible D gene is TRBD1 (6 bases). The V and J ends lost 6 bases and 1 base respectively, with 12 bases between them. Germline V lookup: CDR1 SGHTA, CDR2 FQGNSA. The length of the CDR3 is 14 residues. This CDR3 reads CASSFGGANTEAFF. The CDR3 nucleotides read TGTGCCAGCAGTTTCGGGGGCGCGAACACTGAAGCTTTCTTT.

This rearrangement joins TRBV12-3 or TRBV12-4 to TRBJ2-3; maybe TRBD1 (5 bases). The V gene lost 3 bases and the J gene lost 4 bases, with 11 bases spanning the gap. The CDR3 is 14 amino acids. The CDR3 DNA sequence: TGTGCCAGCAGTTTTGGTCAGGGTGCAGATACGCAGTATTTT. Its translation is CASSFGQGADTQYF.

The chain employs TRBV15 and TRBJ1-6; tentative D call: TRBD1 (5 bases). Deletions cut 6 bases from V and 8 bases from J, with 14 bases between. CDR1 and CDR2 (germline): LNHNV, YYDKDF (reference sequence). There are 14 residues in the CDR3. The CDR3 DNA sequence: TGTGCCACCAGTTCCGGGCAGGGTGATTCACCCCTCCACTTT. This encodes CATSSGQGDSPLHF.

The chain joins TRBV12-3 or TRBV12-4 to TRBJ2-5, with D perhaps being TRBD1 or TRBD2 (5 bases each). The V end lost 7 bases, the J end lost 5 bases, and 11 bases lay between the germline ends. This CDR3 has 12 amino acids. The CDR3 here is CASTGARETQYF. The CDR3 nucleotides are TGTGCCAGCACCGGGGCACGGGAGACCCAGTACTTC.

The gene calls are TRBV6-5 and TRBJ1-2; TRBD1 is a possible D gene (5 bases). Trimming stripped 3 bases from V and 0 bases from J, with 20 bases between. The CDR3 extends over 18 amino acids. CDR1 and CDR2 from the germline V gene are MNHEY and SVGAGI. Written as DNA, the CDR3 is TGTGCCAGCAGTTATTCGAGGAAGGGGCTCAGGACTAACTATGGCTACACCTTC. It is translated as CASSYSRKGLRTNYGYTF.

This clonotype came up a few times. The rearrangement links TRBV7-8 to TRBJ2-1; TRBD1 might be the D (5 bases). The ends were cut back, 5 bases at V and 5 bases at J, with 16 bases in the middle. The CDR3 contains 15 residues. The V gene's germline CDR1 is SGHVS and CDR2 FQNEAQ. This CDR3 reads CASSPQGTLNNEQFF. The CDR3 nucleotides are TGTGCCAGCAGCCCCCAGGGAACCCTTAACAATGAGCAGTTCTTC. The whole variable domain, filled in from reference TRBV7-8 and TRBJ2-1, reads GAGVSQSPRYKVAKRGQDVALRCDPISGHVSLFWYQQALGQGPEFLTYFQNEAQLDKSGLPSDRFFAERPEGSVSTLKIQRTQQEDSAVYLCASSPQGTLNNEQFFGPGTRLTVL.

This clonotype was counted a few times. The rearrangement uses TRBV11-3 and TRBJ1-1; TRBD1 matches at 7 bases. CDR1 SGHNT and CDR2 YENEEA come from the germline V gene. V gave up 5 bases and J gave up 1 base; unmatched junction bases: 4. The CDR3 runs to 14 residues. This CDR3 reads CASSRDSQNTEAFF. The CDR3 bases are TGTGCCAGCAGCCGGGACAGCCAGAACACTGAAGCTTTCTTT.

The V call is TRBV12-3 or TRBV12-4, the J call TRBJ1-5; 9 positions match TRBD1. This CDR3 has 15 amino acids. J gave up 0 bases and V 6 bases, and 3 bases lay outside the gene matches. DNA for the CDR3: TGTGCCAGCAGGGGGGACAGGGATAGCAATCAGCCCCAGCATTTT. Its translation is CASRGDRDSNQPQHF.

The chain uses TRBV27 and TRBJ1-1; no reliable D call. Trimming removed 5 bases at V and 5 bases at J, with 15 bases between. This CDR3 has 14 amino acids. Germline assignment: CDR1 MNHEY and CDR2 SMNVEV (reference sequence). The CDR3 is CASSPPLGRTEAFF. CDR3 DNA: TGTGCCAGCAGTCCGCCCCTCGGACGGACTGAAGCTTTCTTT.

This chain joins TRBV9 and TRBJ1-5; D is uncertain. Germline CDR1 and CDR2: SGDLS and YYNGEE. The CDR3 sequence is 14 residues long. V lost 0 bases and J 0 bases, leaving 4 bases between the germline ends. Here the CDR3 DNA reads TGTGCCAGCAGCGTAGGGTATAGCAATCAGCCCCAGCATTTT. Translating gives CASSVGYSNQPQHF.

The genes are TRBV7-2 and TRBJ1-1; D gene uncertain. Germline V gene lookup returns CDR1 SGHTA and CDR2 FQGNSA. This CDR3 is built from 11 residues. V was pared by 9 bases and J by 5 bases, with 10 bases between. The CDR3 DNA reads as TGTGCCAGTTATCTCGGGACTGAAGCTTTCTTT. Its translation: CASYLGTEAFF.